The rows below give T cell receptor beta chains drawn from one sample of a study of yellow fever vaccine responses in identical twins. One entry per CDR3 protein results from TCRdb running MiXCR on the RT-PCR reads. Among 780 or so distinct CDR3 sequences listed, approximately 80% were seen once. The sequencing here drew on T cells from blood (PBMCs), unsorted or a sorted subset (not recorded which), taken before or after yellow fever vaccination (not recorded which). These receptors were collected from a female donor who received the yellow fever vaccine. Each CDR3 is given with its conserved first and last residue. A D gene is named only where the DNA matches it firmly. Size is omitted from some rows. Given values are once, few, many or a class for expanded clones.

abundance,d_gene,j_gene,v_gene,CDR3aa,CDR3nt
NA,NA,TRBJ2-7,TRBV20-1,CSAKKRSSYEQYF,TGCAGTGCTAAAAAGCGGAGCTCCTACGAGCAGTACTTC
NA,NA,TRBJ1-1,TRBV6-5,CASSYSKSNTEAFF,TGTGCCAGCAGTTACTCGAAGTCGAACACTGAAGCTTTCTTT
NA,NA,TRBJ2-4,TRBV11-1,CASSWSTAKNIQYF,TGTGCCAGCAGCTGGTCGACAGCCAAAAACATTCAGTACTTC
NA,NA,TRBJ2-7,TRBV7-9,CASSSGREEYYEQYF,TGTGCCAGCAGCTCGGGTAGGGAGGAGTACTACGAGCAGTACTTC
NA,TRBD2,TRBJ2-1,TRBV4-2,CASSQDLAEYNEQFF,TGTGCCAGCAGCCAAGACCTAGCGGAGTACAATGAGCAGTTCTTC
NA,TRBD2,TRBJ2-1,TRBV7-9,CASSLDPGGYNEQFF,TGTGCCAGCAGCTTAGACCCGGGGGGCTACAATGAGCAGTTCTTC
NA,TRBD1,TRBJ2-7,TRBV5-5,CASSLAGTGVSEQYF,TGTGCCAGCAGCTTGGCCGGGACAGGGGTCTCCGAGCAGTACTTC
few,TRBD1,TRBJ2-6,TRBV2,CASILLRGQGVQGANVLTF,TGTGCCAGCATTCTACTCCGAGGACAGGGGGTACAGGGGGCCAACGTCCTGACTTTC
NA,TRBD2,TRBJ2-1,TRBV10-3,CAIKVGGGLLNEQFF,TGTGCCATCAAGGTTGGCGGGGGTCTCCTCAATGAGCAGTTCTTC
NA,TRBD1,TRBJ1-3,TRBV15,CATSRGQGSSGNTIYF,TGTGCCACCAGCAGAGGACAGGGGTCTAGCGGAAACACCATATATTTT
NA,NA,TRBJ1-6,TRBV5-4,CASSYGTYQGSPLHF,TGTGCCAGCAGCTACGGGACCTACCAGGGGTCACCCCTCCACTTT
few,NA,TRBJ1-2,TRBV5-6,CASSLAWGDLNYGYTF,TGTGCCAGCAGCTTGGCGTGGGGGGACCTTAACTATGGCTACACCTTC
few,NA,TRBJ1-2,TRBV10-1,CASSESIPVNGYTF,TGCGCCAGCAGTGAGTCGATCCCAGTGAATGGCTACACCTTC
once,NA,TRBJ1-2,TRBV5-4,CASSDGTLYNYGYTF,TGTGCCAGCAGCGACGGGACACTCTATAACTATGGCTACACCTTC
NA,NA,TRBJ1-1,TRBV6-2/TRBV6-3,CASSYVGFAEAFF,TGTGCCAGCAGTTACGTCGGGTTCGCTGAAGCTTTCTTT
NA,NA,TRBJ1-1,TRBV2,CASSPLTGTATEAFF,TGTGCCAGCAGTCCATTAACAGGGACTGCCACTGAAGCTTTCTTT
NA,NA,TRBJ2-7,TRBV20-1,CSAREGRDYEQYF,TGCAGTGCTAGAGAGGGGCGGGACTACGAGCAGTACTTC
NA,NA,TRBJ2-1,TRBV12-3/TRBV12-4,CASSSGVGGVTYNEQFF,TGTGCCAGCAGTAGTGGAGTTGGCGGGGTCACTTACAATGAGCAGTTCTTC
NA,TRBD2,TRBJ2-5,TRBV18,CASSPGLGKETQYF,TGTGCCAGCTCACCGGGACTAGGCAAAGAGACCCAGTACTTC
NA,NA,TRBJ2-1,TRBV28,CASSPANNEQFF,TGTGCCAGCAGTCCGGCAAACAATGAGCAGTTCTTC
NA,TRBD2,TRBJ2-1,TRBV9,CASSGSLAGGWNEQFF,TGTGCCAGCAGCGGTTCCCTAGCGGGAGGGTGGAATGAGCAGTTCTTC
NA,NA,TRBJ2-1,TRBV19,CASSAYRVDNEQFF,TGTGCCAGTAGTGCCTACAGGGTGGACAATGAGCAGTTCTTC
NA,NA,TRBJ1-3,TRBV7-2,CASRSSRGAGNTIYF,TGTGCCAGCAGGTCGAGCCGGGGGGCCGGAAACACCATATATTTT
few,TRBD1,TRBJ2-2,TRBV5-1,CASSLGQVTGELFF,TGCGCCAGCAGCCTGGGACAGGTCACCGGGGAGCTGTTTTTT
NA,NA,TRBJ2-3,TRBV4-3,CASSQEYLDSGTDTQYF,TGCGCCAGCAGCCAAGAGTATCTGGACAGTGGCACAGATACGCAGTATTTT
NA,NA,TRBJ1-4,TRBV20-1,CSASFKNRRNEKLFF,TGCAGTGCTAGTTTCAAGAACCGTAGGAATGAAAAACTGTTTTTT
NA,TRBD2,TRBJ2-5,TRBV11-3,CASSRTSGQETQYF,TGTGCCAGCAGCCGCACTAGCGGACAAGAGACCCAGTACTTC
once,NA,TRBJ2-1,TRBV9,CASSPGQNEQFF,TGTGCCAGCAGCCCTGGACAGAATGAGCAGTTCTTC
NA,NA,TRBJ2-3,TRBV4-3,CASSQDAVSYSPTDTQYF,TGCGCCAGCAGCCAAGATGCGGTTTCGTATAGTCCCACAGATACGCAGTATTTT
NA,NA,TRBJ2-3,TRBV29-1,CSERTADTQYF,TGCAGCGAGCGGACAGCAGATACGCAGTATTTT
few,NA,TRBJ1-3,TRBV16,CASSHRGSSGNTIYF,TGTGCCAGCAGCCATCGGGGTTCATCTGGAAACACCATATATTTT
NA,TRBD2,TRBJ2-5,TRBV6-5,CASSYSILAGGLPETQYF,TGTGCCAGCAGTTACTCAATTCTAGCGGGGGGCCTGCCAGAGACCCAGTACTTC
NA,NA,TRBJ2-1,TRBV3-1,CASSQDPTPLGNEQFF,TGTGCCAGCAGCCAAGATCCTACCCCTTTGGGTAATGAGCAGTTCTTC
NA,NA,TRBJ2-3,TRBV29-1,CSVDVSDTQYF,TGCAGCGTTGATGTCTCAGATACGCAGTATTTT
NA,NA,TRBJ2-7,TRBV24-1,CATSDRYEQYF,TGTGCCACCAGTGATAGGTACGAGCAGTACTTC
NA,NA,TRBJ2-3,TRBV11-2,CASSFPYTDTQYF,TGTGCCAGCAGCTTTCCGTACACAGATACGCAGTATTTT
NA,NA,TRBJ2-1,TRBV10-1,CASRQGDSYNEQFF,TGCGCCAGCAGACAGGGAGACTCCTACAATGAGCAGTTCTTC
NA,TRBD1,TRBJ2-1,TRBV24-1,CATSDVTGGSHEQFF,TGTGCCACCAGTGATGTGACAGGGGGCTCCCATGAGCAGTTCTTC
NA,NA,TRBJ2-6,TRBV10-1,CASSEGQPSGANVLTF,TGCGCCAGCAGTGAAGGACAGCCCTCTGGGGCCAACGTCCTGACTTTC
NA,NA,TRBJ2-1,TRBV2,CASSDWVSYNEQFF,TGTGCCAGCAGTGATTGGGTCTCCTACAATGAGCAGTTCTTC
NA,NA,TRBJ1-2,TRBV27,CASSVQGPYGYTF,TGTGCCAGCAGTGTACAGGGCCCCTATGGCTACACCTTC
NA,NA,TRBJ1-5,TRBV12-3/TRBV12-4,CASNTDVEQPQHF,TGTGCCAGCAACACAGATGTGGAGCAGCCCCAGCATTTT
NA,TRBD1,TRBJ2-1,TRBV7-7,CASSAHRGDEQFF,TGTGCTAGCAGCGCCCACAGGGGCGATGAGCAGTTCTTC
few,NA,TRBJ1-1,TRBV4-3,CASSQEAESEAFF,TGCGCCAGCAGCCAAGAAGCAGAGTCTGAAGCTTTCTTT
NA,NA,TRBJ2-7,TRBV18,CASSPGLLSYEQYF,TGTGCCAGCTCACCGGGACTCCTCTCCTACGAGCAGTACTTC
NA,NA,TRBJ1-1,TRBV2,CASSEVGNTEAFF,TGTGCCAGCAGTGAGGTAGGGAACACTGAAGCTTTCTTT
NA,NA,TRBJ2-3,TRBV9,CASSVGGLSTDTQYF,TGTGCCAGCAGCGTGGGGGGACTTAGCACAGATACGCAGTATTTT
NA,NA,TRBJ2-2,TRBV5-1,CASSSDRRNTGELFF,TGCGCCAGCAGTTCCGACAGGAGGAACACCGGGGAGCTGTTTTTT
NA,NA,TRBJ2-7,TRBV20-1,CSARDTYEQYF,TGCAGTGCTAGAGACACTTACGAGCAGTACTTC
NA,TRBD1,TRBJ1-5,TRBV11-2,CASRAEGALYSNQPQHF,TGTGCCAGCAGGGCCGAGGGGGCACTATATAGCAATCAGCCCCAGCATTTT
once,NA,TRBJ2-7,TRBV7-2,CASSSTPGGYEQYF,TGTGCCAGCAGCTCGACACCGGGTGGATACGAGCAGTACTTC
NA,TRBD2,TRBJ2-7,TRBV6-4,CASIPGGAGTNEQYF,TGTGCCAGCATCCCCGGGGGGGCAGGGACGAACGAGCAGTACTTC
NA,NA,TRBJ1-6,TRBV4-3,CASSQTRGAGNSPLHF,TGCGCCAGCAGCCAGACCCGGGGGGCTGGTAATTCACCCCTCCACTTT